The next 27 T cell receptor beta chains were all read from a single sample in a study of human T cells and chemical hapten exposure. Time point indicated: patch test 1, 2 weeks after DPC sensitization. Treatment given: therapeutic diphenylcyclopropenone sensitization with weekly scalp DPC. One entry per CDR3 protein, called by TCRdb with MiXCR from the RACE reads. The table shows tens of thousands of distinct CDR3 sequences, with around 30% occurring only once. The starting material was whole blood, obtained in connection with sensitization to the hapten diphenylcyclopropenone (DPC). These receptors all come from a man aged 35 to 55 with alopecia areata. Some clones in this sample may be carry-over from other donors' samples.

This clonotype was found a few times. The chain carries TRBV12-3 or TRBV12-4 and TRBJ2-1; 8 bases line up with TRBD2. V shed 6 bases and J 7 bases; nucleotides not matched to a gene: 8. The CDR3 spans 14 residues. In DNA form, the CDR3 reads TGTGCCAGCAGGCCTAGCGGGTACTTTAATGAGCAGTTCTTC. Its protein is CASRPSGYFNEQFF.

This clonotype has just a few counts. The rearrangement links TRBV28 to TRBJ2-7, with D possibly matching TRBD1 (5 bases). Germline lookup yields CDR1 MDHEN and CDR2 SYDVKM. Deletions cut 7 bases from V and 0 bases from J, with 13 bases between. This CDR3 spans 14 amino acids. CDR3 region: CASTHRKSSYEQYF. The CDR3 DNA sequence: TGTGCCAGCACCCACAGGAAAAGCTCCTACGAGCAGTACTTC.

The rearrangement links TRBV14 to TRBJ2-7; 7 bases agree with TRBD1. V was clipped by 6 bases and J by 1 base; unmatched bases: 3. The germline CDR1 and CDR2 sequences are SGHDN and FVKESK. There are 13 residues in the CDR3. Here the CDR3 DNA reads TGTGCCAGCAGGGCGACAGGGTCCTACGAGCAGTACTTC. Translated, it gives CASRATGSYEQYF.

This clonotype was counted a few times. The chain uses TRBV5-5 and TRBJ2-3, with 8 bases matching TRBD2. Germline CDR1 SGHKS, CDR2 YYEKEE (reference sequence). The length of the CDR3 is 15 residues. The V gene end was trimmed by 3 bases and the J gene end by 3 bases; junction bases not matched to a gene: 6. CDR3 sequence reads: CASSWLSSGTDTQYF. CDR3 in DNA: TGTGCCAGCAGCTGGCTGTCTAGCGGGACAGATACGCAGTATTTT.

The rearrangement joins TRBV20-1 to TRBJ2-7; no clear D gene. Trimming took off 0 bases at V and 4 bases at J, with 7 bases between the two ends. Germline values: CDR1 DFQATT, CDR2 SNEGSKA (reference sequence). This CDR3 is built from 12 residues. CDR3 nucleotides: TGCAGTGCTAGAGAAGACCAGTACGAGCAGTACTTC. It encodes CSAREDQYEQYF.

CDR3 DNA sequence: TGTGCCAGCAGTCGACGGACAGGGAGTACCACAGATACGCAGTATTTT. It encodes CASSRRTGSTTDTQYF. This rearrangement joins TRBV6-5 to TRBJ2-3; TRBD1 matches at 8 bases. The CDR3 runs 16 residues. CDR1 MNHEY and CDR2 SVGAGI come from the germline V gene. The J segment lost 2 bases and the V segment lost 5 bases, leaving 9 bases of the junction unmatched.

This chain joins TRBV12-3 or TRBV12-4 and TRBJ2-7, with unresolved D. This CDR3 is 14 amino acids long. With 5 bases removed from V and 2 bases from J, the gap between germline ends came to 13 bases. The CDR3 loop is CASSPNRRPYEQYF. The CDR3, as DNA: TGTGCCAGCAGTCCAAACAGACGACCCTACGAGCAGTACTTC.

This sequence joins TRBV28 and TRBJ1-2; D is undetermined. The CDR3 consists of 11 residues. The V gene's germline CDR1 is MDHEN and CDR2 SYDVKM. V lost 7 bases and J 5 bases, leaving 8 bases between the germline ends. CDR3 sequence reads: CASTQRYGYTF. CDR3 DNA sequence: TGTGCCAGCACCCAGCGATATGGCTACACCTTC.

CDR3 in amino acids: CSASRDTDTQYF. Written as DNA, the CDR3 is TGCAGTGCTAGCCGGGACACAGATACGCAGTATTTT. The chain links TRBV20-1 to TRBJ2-3; D perhaps matches TRBD2 (5 bases). This CDR3 is 12 amino acids long. Germline loops: CDR1 DFQATT, CDR2 SNEGSKA (reference sequence). Trimming removed 3 bases from V and 2 bases from J, with 6 bases in between.

The rearrangement uses TRBV20-1 and TRBJ2-7, with TRBD2 as a possible D gene (5 bases). Deletions cut 6 bases from V and 4 bases from J, with 10 bases between. In germline, CDR1 is DFQATT, CDR2 SNEGSKA (reference sequence). This CDR3 region has 11 residues. CDR3 loop: CSATLGYEQYF. DNA for the CDR3: TGCAGTGCCACACTAGGGTACGAGCAGTACTTC.

This clonotype has a handful of counts. The chain carries TRBV5-1 and TRBJ2-7, with TRBD2 matching over 8 bases. The CDR3 covers 14 residues. V shed 2 bases, J shed 2 bases, and the junction held 3 bases outside the gene matches. From germline, CDR1 is SGHRS and CDR2 YFSETQ. CDR3 region: CASSFSGETYEQYF. The DNA of the CDR3 is TGCGCCAGCAGCTTTAGCGGGGAAACCTACGAGCAGTACTTC.

V is TRBV3-1 and J is TRBJ2-2, with 7 bases identical to TRBD1. Germline CDR1 is LGHDT and CDR2 is YNNKEL (reference sequence). CDR3 length: 15 amino acids. With 1 base clipped from V and 7 bases from J, the junction kept 6 bases outside the gene matches. The CDR3 reads CASSQGPGGNGELFF. Here the CDR3 DNA reads TGTGCCAGCAGCCAAGGGCCAGGGGGAAACGGGGAGCTGTTTTTT.

The chain carries TRBV30 and TRBJ2-7, with unresolved D. CDR1 is GTSNPN, CDR2 SVGIG, per germline (reference sequence). The V and J ends lost 2 bases and 6 bases respectively, with 8 bases between them. CDR3 length: 11 residues. The CDR3 region is CAWSLRGEQYF. The CDR3 nucleotides read TGTGCCTGGAGTCTAAGAGGCGAGCAGTACTTC.

The genes are TRBV28 and TRBJ2-5; tentative D call: TRBD2 (6 bases). The V gene lost 4 bases and the J gene lost 4 bases, with 16 bases spanning the gap. CDR1 is MDHEN and CDR2 is SYDVKM in the germline V gene. The CDR3 contains 15 residues. The CDR3: CASSSPRAGIETQYF. For the CDR3, the DNA is TGTGCCAGCAGTTCCCCCCGGGCGGGAATAGAGACCCAGTACTTC.

The chain is built from TRBV20-1 and TRBJ2-3; D unclear. Trimming took 3 bases from V and 3 from J, leaving 7 bases between them. The CDR3 is 12 amino acids. Per germline, CDR1 DFQATT and CDR2 SNEGSKA (reference sequence). Here the CDR3 DNA reads TGCAGTGCTAGGTGGCAAACAGATACGCAGTATTTT. Translation gives CSARWQTDTQYF.

The chain joins TRBV4-3 to TRBJ2-3, with 8 bases lining up with TRBD2. V was clipped by 4 bases and J by 2 bases; unmatched bases: 2. Germline CDR1 LGHNA, CDR2 YSLEER. There are 14 residues in the CDR3. The CDR3 DNA reads TGCGCCAGCAGCCCAGCGGGGGTCACAGATACGCAGTATTTT. Translated, it gives CASSPAGVTDTQYF.

J is TRBJ2-6 and V is TRBV20-1; D uncertain. Trimming cost V 4 bases and J 4 bases, with 5 bases left between them. The CDR3 extends over 12 amino acids. Germline V gives CDR1 DFQATT, CDR2 SNEGSKA (reference sequence). CDR3 region: CSAMTGANVLTF. The DNA for the CDR3 is TGCAGTGCTATGACAGGGGCCAACGTCCTGACTTTC.

The rearrangement joins TRBV20-1 to TRBJ2-3; unclear D gene. The CDR3 has 11 amino acids. The germline CDR1 and CDR2 sequences are DFQATT and SNEGSKA (reference sequence). V lost 4 bases to trimming and J lost 0 bases, with 2 bases between them. CDR3 amino acids: CSAISTDTQYF. In DNA, the CDR3 is TGCAGTGCTATTAGCACAGATACGCAGTATTTT.

This chain joins TRBV21-1 and TRBJ1-6. TRBV21-1 is shown as a pseudogene. The CDR3 spans 16 residues. This CDR3 is CASSTDRSSYNSPLHF. The CDR3 DNA follows: TGTGCCAGCAGTACCGACCGGAGCTCCTATAATTCACCCCTCCACTTT.

The J gene is TRBJ2-2, the V gene TRBV18; 7 positions agree with TRBD1. Germline V gene lookup returns CDR1 KGHSH and CDR2 LQKENI. This CDR3 region has 15 residues. V shed 3 bases and J 1 base; nucleotides not matched to a gene: 2. CDR3 protein: CASSPDRKNTGELFF. In nucleotides, the CDR3 is TGTGCCAGCTCACCGGACAGGAAGAACACCGGGGAGCTGTTTTTT.

As DNA, the CDR3 is TGCAGTGCTAGAGGCGCAGGAAGCAATCAGCCCCAGCATTTT. As protein: CSARGAGSNQPQHF. This rearrangement joins TRBV20-1 to TRBJ1-5; D remains unclear. This CDR3 region has 14 residues. V was cut by 1 base and J by 1 base, with 8 bases left in between. Germline V lookup: CDR1 DFQATT, CDR2 SNEGSKA (reference sequence).

V gene TRBV5-1 combines with J gene TRBJ2-3, with a possible D match to TRBD1 (5 bases). Germline-derived CDR1 and CDR2 are SGHRS and YFSETQ. This CDR3 region has 16 residues. The germline V and J ends were trimmed by 0 bases and 0 bases, with 11 bases remaining between them. CDR3 in amino acids: CASSLERPGSTDTQYF. The CDR3 DNA reads as TGCGCCAGCAGCTTGGAGCGTCCAGGGAGCACAGATACGCAGTATTTT.

The DNA of the CDR3 is TGCAGCGTTTGCCGGGACTTCTCCTACGAGCAGTACTTC. This gives the protein CSVCRDFSYEQYF. The rearrangement links TRBV29-1 to TRBJ2-7, with D maybe TRBD2 (6 bases). With 5 bases removed from V and 0 bases from J, the gap between germline ends came to 11 bases. Germline V gene lookup returns CDR1 SQVTM and CDR2 ANQGSEA. CDR3 length: 13 amino acids.

V usage is TRBV28 and J usage is TRBJ1-5; 7 bases fit TRBD1. The germline V gene has CDR1 MDHEN and CDR2 SYDVKM. V lost 8 bases, J lost 4 bases, and 8 bases stayed unmatched. The CDR3 has 14 residues. The CDR3 spells CASSETGRNQPQHF. The CDR3 DNA sequence: TGTGCCAGCTCGGAGACAGGGCGGAATCAGCCCCAGCATTTT.

This clonotype was seen a handful of times. The V gene is TRBV9, the J gene TRBJ1-6, with unresolved D. CDR3 length equals 14 residues. Trimming cost V 4 bases and J 2 bases, with 7 bases left between them. Germline loops: CDR1 SGDLS, CDR2 YYNGEE. CDR3 protein: CASSSGTYNSPLHF. CDR3 coding DNA: TGTGCCAGCAGCTCAGGCACCTATAATTCACCCCTCCACTTT.

In this sample, this clonotype turned up a few times. V and J are TRBV9 and TRBJ2-3; D is perhaps TRBD2 (6 bases). Germline values: CDR1 SGDLS, CDR2 YYNGEE. This CDR3 region has 16 residues. V was clipped by 2 bases and J by 2 bases, with 15 bases between them. CDR3 coding DNA: TGTGCCAGCAGCGTTCGACCCGGGACTCTCACAGATACGCAGTATTTT. As protein: CASSVRPGTLTDTQYF.

The chain recombines TRBV28 with TRBJ1-1; 9 bases map to TRBD1. The CDR3 runs 14 residues. The V gene end was trimmed by 2 bases and the J gene end by 6 bases; junction bases not matched to a gene: 4. Germline V gene data show CDR1 as MDHEN and CDR2 as SYDVKM. The CDR3 DNA follows: TGTGCCAGCAGTTTAAGGGACAGGGATGCTGAAGCTTTCTTT. Translated: CASSLRDRDAEAFF.